Below are 29 T cell receptor beta chains sequenced from a single sample in a study of T cell responses to AZD1222 COVID-19 vaccine. Libraries were prepared by immunoSEQ multiplex PCR; TCRdb keeps only in-frame clonotypes and omits some of them. The sample consists of around 170,000 clones, nearly 95% of them appearing once. Sequencing used peripheral blood, obtained 28 days after the second AZD1222 dose. Receptors originate from an adult who received the AZD1222 COVID-19 vaccine.

The chain couples TRBV30 to TRBJ1-2; 10 bases match TRBD1. Germline trimming cut 3 bases from V and 3 bases from J; bases unmatched to any gene: 10. The germline V gene encodes CDR1 GTSNPN and CDR2 SVGIG (reference sequence). The CDR3 has 16 amino acids. Here the CDR3 reads CAWSYSWTGGDYGYTF. The CDR3 nucleotides read TGTGCCTGGAGCTACTCATGGACAGGGGGGGACTATGGCTACACCTTC. Using reference TRBV30 and TRBJ1-2 for the parts outside the CDR3, the full variable domain is SQTIHQWPATLVQPVGSPLSLECTVEGTSNPNLYWYRQAAGRGLQLLFYSVGIGQISSEVPQNLSASRPQDRQFILSSKKLLLSDSGFYLCAWSYSWTGGDYGYTFGSGTRLTVV.

The table lists this clone with a few counts. The chain carries TRBV18 and TRBJ1-2; D is possibly TRBD1 (6 bases). This CDR3 has 15 amino acids. Per germline, CDR1 KGHSH and CDR2 LQKENI. V lost 3 bases and J 3 bases, leaving 14 bases between the germline ends. CDR3 amino acids: CASSPTASGDYGYTF. CDR3 nucleotide sequence: TGTGCCAGCTCACCGACAGCCTCAGGGGACTATGGCTACACCTTC.

The chain is built from TRBV3-1 (or the pseudogene TRBV3-2) and TRBJ2-1; D gene ambiguous. V lost 4 bases and J lost 5, with 12 bases in between. The CDR3 covers 14 residues. CDR1 LGHDT and CDR2 YNNKEL come from the germline V gene (reference sequence). In DNA form, the CDR3 reads TGTGCCAGCAGCCTCGGCGTCCGGAACAATGAGCAGTTCTTC. Its translation: CASSLGVRNNEQFF.

V and J are TRBV11-2 and TRBJ1-1; weak D call: TRBD1 (6 bases). With 1 base removed from V and 5 bases from J, the gap between germline ends came to 14 bases. Germline CDR1 reads SGHAT; CDR2 reads FQNNGV. This CDR3 has 15 residues. CDR3 amino acids: CASSLVGRGGTEAFF. The CDR3 nucleotides are TGTGCCAGCAGCTTAGTGGGCAGGGGAGGAACTGAAGCTTTCTTT.

This rearrangement joins TRBV3-1 (or the pseudogene TRBV3-2) to TRBJ1-2; TRBD1 matches at 7 bases. J gave up 2 bases and V 1 base, and 4 bases lay outside the gene matches. The CDR3 runs 15 residues. The germline CDR1 and CDR2 sequences are LGHDT and YNNKEL (reference sequence). The CDR3 sequence is CASSQAGGQNYGYTF. DNA for the CDR3: TGTGCCAGCAGCCAAGCCGGGGGACAGAACTATGGCTACACCTTC.

This sequence joins TRBV7-2 and TRBJ1-5; 7 nucleotides agree with TRBD1. Germline CDR1 and CDR2: SGHTA and FQGNSA. The CDR3 extends over 15 amino acids. V trimming: 0 bases; J trimming: 7 bases; junction bases outside the gene matches: 6. The CDR3 region has the DNA TGTGCCAGCAGCTTAGCGCGCAGGGGGGAGCAGCCCCAGCATTTT. This gives the protein CASSLARRGEQPQHF.

V usage is TRBV2 and J usage is TRBJ2-1; a possible D gene is TRBD2 (5 bases). The CDR3 is 11 residues long. CDR1 and CDR2 (germline): SNHLY, FYNNEI. The CDR3 region has the DNA TGTGCAGGGAGAACTTACAATGAGCAGTTCTTC. Protein: CAGRTYNEQFF.

Here the CDR3 reads CASSSVTGSTDTQYF. The CDR3 region has the DNA TGTGCCAGCAGCTCTGTGACAGGTAGCACAGATACGCAGTATTTT. The chain links TRBV6-2 or TRBV6-3 to TRBJ2-3; D may be TRBD1 (6 bases). The germline V and J ends were trimmed by 6 bases and 0 bases, with 13 bases remaining between them. Germline V gene sequence: CDR1 MNHEY, CDR2 SVGEGT. The CDR3 has 15 amino acids.

The chain carries TRBV25-1 and TRBJ2-2; D gene unclear. Per germline, CDR1 MGHDK and CDR2 SYGVNS. The germline V and J ends were trimmed by 1 base and 3 bases, with 6 bases remaining between them. The CDR3 has 14 residues. Here the CDR3 reads CASSEFRDTGELFF. The CDR3 DNA follows: TGTGCCAGCAGTGAATTTCGGGACACCGGGGAGCTGTTTTTT.

This clone was seen once. The chain employs TRBV3-1 (or the pseudogene TRBV3-2) and TRBJ2-1; D unresolved. From germline, CDR1 is LGHDT and CDR2 YNNKEL (reference sequence). The CDR3 covers 13 residues. V shed 0 bases and J shed 7 bases, with 7 bases lying between them. The CDR3 here is CASSQEGVNEQFF. In DNA, the CDR3 is TGTGCCAGCAGCCAAGAAGGTGTGAATGAGCAGTTCTTC.

V is TRBV3-1 (or the pseudogene TRBV3-2) and J is TRBJ2-3; 13 bases fit TRBD2. This CDR3 has 15 residues. The germline gives CDR1 LGHDT, CDR2 YNNKEL (reference sequence). The junction had 6 bases not matched to a gene; V was cut back by 4 bases and J by 8 bases. The DNA of the CDR3 is TGTGCCAGCAGCCTCGGACTAGCGGGGGTTGGTACGCAGTATTTT. It yields the protein CASSLGLAGVGTQYF.

The chain recombines TRBV6-5 with TRBJ2-7, with TRBD2 matching over 7 bases. The CDR3 covers 15 residues. Germline trimming cut 0 bases from V and 1 base from J; bases unmatched to any gene: 3. CDR1 is MNHEY, CDR2 SVGAGI, per germline. The DNA for the CDR3 is TGTGCCAGCAGTTACTCTGGCGGGGGTTCCTACGAGCAGTACTTC. This sequence encodes CASSYSGGGSYEQYF.

This chain links TRBV7-2 with TRBJ1-2; a weak D match, TRBD1 (6 bases). The CDR3 is 14 amino acids. With 5 bases removed from V and 4 bases from J, the gap between germline ends came to 14 bases. Germline CDR1 reads SGHTA; CDR2 reads FQGNSA. CDR3 in amino acids: CASSQSRGPYGYTF. DNA for the CDR3: TGTGCCAGCAGCCAGAGCAGGGGTCCCTATGGCTACACCTTC.

V is TRBV11-1 and J is TRBJ1-4; no definite D call. Trimming shortened V by 5 bases and J by 6 bases, and 10 bases separated the two germline ends. The CDR3 sequence is 13 residues long. Germline CDR1 reads SGHAT; CDR2 reads FQDESV (reference sequence). The CDR3 DNA reads TGTGCCAGCAGCCCAGGACGGGATGAAAAACTGTTTTTT. Its translation is CASSPGRDEKLFF. The entire variable domain, with the rest obtained from reference TRBV11-1 and TRBJ1-4, is as follows: EAEVAQSPRYKITEKSQAVAFWCDPISGHATLYWYRQILGQGPELLVQFQDESVVDDSQLPKDRFSAERLKGVDSTLKIQPAELGDSAMYLCASSPGRDEKLFFGSGTQLSVL.

The chain has TRBV6-6 and TRBJ2-5, with D possibly TRBD1 on 6 matching bases. The ends were cut back, 5 bases at V and 4 bases at J, with 17 bases in the middle. CDR1 and CDR2 (germline): MNHNY, SVGAGI (reference sequence). The CDR3 spans 15 residues. CDR3 loop: CASSRPLQGLETQYF. The CDR3 nucleotides read TGTGCCAGCAGTCGCCCTCTACAGGGTTTAGAGACCCAGTACTTC.

This rearrangement joins TRBV10-3 to TRBJ2-7; 11 bases are a match to TRBD2. Losses at the gene ends were 6 bases for V and 0 bases for J; bases not matched to a gene: 7. The CDR3 runs 16 residues. Germline lookup yields CDR1 ENHRY and CDR2 SYGVKD. This CDR3 is CAIRRSTSGDSYEQYF. The DNA for the CDR3 is TGTGCCATCAGACGTTCGACTAGCGGGGACTCCTACGAGCAGTACTTC.

V is TRBV5-1 and J is TRBJ2-1; D may match TRBD1 or TRBD2 (5 bases each). Germline CDR1 reads SGHRS; CDR2 reads YFSETQ. CDR3 length: 16 amino acids. V dropped 4 bases and J dropped 5 bases, with 19 bases sitting between them. The CDR3 bases are TGCGCCAGCAGCCATGGAAGGGGACGGGGTGACAATGAGCAGTTCTTC. Protein sequence: CASSHGRGRGDNEQFF.

V gene TRBV13 combines with J gene TRBJ1-3; the D gene is possibly TRBD1 (6 bases). V shed 4 bases and J shed 3 bases, with 10 bases lying between them. The germline V gene has CDR1 PRHDT and CDR2 FYEKMQ (reference sequence). This CDR3 has 14 residues. In nucleotides, the CDR3 is TGTGCCAGCAGCTCAACAGGGCGTGGAAACACCATATATTTT. This sequence encodes CASSSTGRGNTIYF.

V gene TRBV5-1 combines with J gene TRBJ1-2; no definite D call. CDR1 and CDR2 (germline): SGHRS, YFSETQ. V was pared by 2 bases and J by 2 bases, with 13 bases between. The CDR3 is 15 amino acids. This CDR3 reads CASSLARPVNYGYTF. The CDR3 DNA reads as TGCGCCAGCAGCTTAGCTCGGCCTGTAAACTATGGCTACACCTTC.

This chain links TRBV21-1 with TRBJ2-3; TRBD2, the table's D call, was not compared with the DNA. TRBV21-1 is a known pseudogene. The CDR3 spans 14 residues. The CDR3 coding sequence is TGTGCCAGCAGCGCCCTCACTAGCACAGATACGCAGTATTTT. This encodes CASSALTSTDTQYF.

V usage is TRBV5-4 and J usage is TRBJ1-1; D gene uncertain. This CDR3 has 14 residues. The V end lost 4 bases, the J end lost 1 base, and 11 bases lay between the germline ends. The germline gives CDR1 SGHNT, CDR2 YYREEE (reference sequence). CDR3 bases: TGTGCCAGCAGCCCAAAGGGCGGGAACACTGAAGCTTTCTTT. This sequence encodes CASSPKGGNTEAFF. The full variable domain, completed using reference TRBV5-4 and TRBJ1-1, is ETGVTQSPTHLIKTRGQQVTLRCSSQSGHNTVSWYQQALGQGPQFIFQYYREEENGRGNFPPRFSGLQFPNYSSELNVNALELDDSALYLCASSPKGGNTEAFFGQGTRLTVV.

CDR3 bases: TGTGCCAGCAGCTTTGGGGGGCGGAGCGATGAGCAGTTCTTC. This translates into CASSFGGRSDEQFF. The V and J genes are TRBV5-4 and TRBJ2-1; D is perhaps TRBD1 or TRBD2 (6 bases each). Germline V CDR1 and CDR2: SGHNT, YYREEE (reference sequence). The CDR3 extends over 14 amino acids. Trimming took off 2 bases at V and 8 bases at J, with 14 bases between the two ends.

V and J are TRBV6-5 and TRBJ1-6; no firm D call. This CDR3 is built from 14 residues. Germline CDR1 reads MNHEY; CDR2 reads SVGAGI. Trimming cost V 6 bases and J 6 bases, with 12 bases left between them. DNA for the CDR3: TGTGCCAGCAGCACAGAGGGCTTTAATTCACCCCTCCACTTT. Translated, it gives CASSTEGFNSPLHF.

The chain recombines TRBV10-3 with TRBJ1-5; unclear D gene. The CDR3 loop spans 14 amino acids. Trimming pared 1 base from V and 3 bases from J, leaving 7 bases between. CDR1 and CDR2 (germline): ENHRY, SYGVKD. This CDR3 reads CAISEFADNQPQHF. CDR3 sequence (DNA): TGTGCCATCAGTGAGTTCGCCGACAATCAGCCCCAGCATTTT.

The chain combines TRBV20-1 with TRBJ1-1; 8 nucleotides agree with TRBD1. This CDR3 contains 16 residues. The trim removed 3 bases at V and 4 bases at J, leaving 13 bases unmatched. CDR1 is DFQATT and CDR2 is SNEGSKA in the germline V gene (reference sequence). CDR3 sequence reads: CSASSFRGHRGTEAFF. DNA for the CDR3: TGCAGTGCTAGTTCTTTCAGGGGGCATAGAGGCACTGAAGCTTTCTTT.

The V and J genes are TRBV14 and TRBJ1-2; the D gene is possibly TRBD1 (5 bases). Germline V CDR1 and CDR2: SGHDN, FVKESK. Trimming pared 2 bases from V and 1 base from J, leaving 11 bases between. This CDR3 has 15 amino acids. The CDR3 DNA sequence: TGTGCCAGCAGCCAAAGCGGGGGGAGTAACTATGGCTACACCTTC. This codes for CASSQSGGSNYGYTF.

V and J are TRBV5-6 and TRBJ1-2; D ambiguous. CDR1 SGHDT and CDR2 YYEEEE come from the germline V gene. The CDR3 is 12 residues long. The V and J ends lost 0 bases and 7 bases respectively, with 7 bases between them. The CDR3: CASSLAKVGYTF. CDR3 nucleotides: TGTGCCAGCAGCTTGGCCAAAGTTGGCTACACCTTC.

The chain combines TRBV2 with TRBJ1-4; 7 bases fit TRBD1. This CDR3 has 15 amino acids. The V gene end was trimmed by 6 bases and the J gene end by 4 bases; junction bases not matched to a gene: 8. CDR1 SNHLY and CDR2 FYNNEI come from the germline V gene. In DNA, the CDR3 is TGTGCCAGCAGGGCCGGGACAGCTTTTAATGAAAAACTGTTTTTT. It specifies CASRAGTAFNEKLFF.

The chain combines TRBV6-5 with TRBJ1-2; D is uncertain. V lost 6 bases, J lost 4 bases, and 18 bases lay in between. Per germline, CDR1 MNHEY and CDR2 SVGAGI. This CDR3 has 15 residues. The chain's CDR3 is CASSPSFQFIYGYTF. CDR3 DNA: TGTGCCAGCAGCCCGAGCTTCCAGTTCATCTATGGCTACACCTTC.